This TCR beta chain derives from a study of T cell responses to AZD1222 COVID-19 vaccine. Sequencing used immunoSEQ multiplex PCR; TCRdb keeps in-frame clones, though not all of them. The data show 150,000 or so clones, roughly 92% seen once. About this clone itself: The antigen is undetermined.

Between the trimmed V and J ends, which lost 0 bases and 6 bases, there was a span of 13 bases. The length of the CDR3 is 15 residues. Germline values: CDR1 SGHRS, CDR2 YFSETQ. Study-wide results and caveats: Donors in the cohort were predominantly white British and more often female, and clonal diversity was possibly underestimated. Regions 160-218 and 743-854 held dominance among vaccine-associated CD4 TCRs, which spanned spike. Baseline testing showed seropositivity in only a handful of AZD1222 recipients. Vaccination with two AZD1222 doses was followed by a rise in Spike-specific TCR breadth and depth.

The clonotype was recovered from an adult who received the AZD1222 COVID-19 vaccine. The sample was peripheral blood, taken 28 days after the second AZD1222 dose. The genes are TRBV5-1 and TRBJ1-5; D is uncertain. CDR3 in amino acids: CASSLDLTVGQPQHF. CDR3 DNA sequence: TGCGCCAGCAGCTTGGATTTAACGGTAGGTCAGCCCCAGCATTTT.